This T cell receptor beta chain was profiled in a study of CD4 T cells in relation to SARS-CoV-2 and coronaviruses. About the study: PBMCs were cultured with antigen for 10 days before TCR beta sequencing. Controls used an HIV-1 Nef peptide pool or no peptide.

Study-level findings and limits: In around 67% of donors, memory CD4+ clonotypes crossrecognized SARS-CoV-2 and at least one common cold coronavirus spike.

This CDR3 region has 14 residues. The V end lost 2 bases, the J end lost 1 base, and 8 bases lay between the germline ends. The germline CDR1 and CDR2 sequences are SNHLY and FYNNEI. Before the COVID-19 pandemic, during about 2011-2018, CD4+ T cells were taken from unexposed donors. The cells were cultured for about ten days before CD4+ T cells were isolated. Testing used SARS-CoV-2 S/N and four cold-coronavirus spikes on unexposed-donor CD4+ T cells, cells permitting. Assay used: immunoSEQ multiplex PCR; TCRdb lists only in-frame clones, some missing. The sample lists about 26,000 clones; around 75% were seen once. In this sample, this clone turned up a few times. What it recognizes is unknown.

The specimen was CD4+ T cells from PBMCs, cultured in vitro. The V call is TRBV2, the J call TRBJ1-1; no clear D gene. The TCR originated in a human donor in good health. CDR3: CASSERPGNTEAFF. The CDR3 DNA sequence: TGTGCCAGCAGTGAACGGCCGGGGAACACTGAAGCTTTCTTT.